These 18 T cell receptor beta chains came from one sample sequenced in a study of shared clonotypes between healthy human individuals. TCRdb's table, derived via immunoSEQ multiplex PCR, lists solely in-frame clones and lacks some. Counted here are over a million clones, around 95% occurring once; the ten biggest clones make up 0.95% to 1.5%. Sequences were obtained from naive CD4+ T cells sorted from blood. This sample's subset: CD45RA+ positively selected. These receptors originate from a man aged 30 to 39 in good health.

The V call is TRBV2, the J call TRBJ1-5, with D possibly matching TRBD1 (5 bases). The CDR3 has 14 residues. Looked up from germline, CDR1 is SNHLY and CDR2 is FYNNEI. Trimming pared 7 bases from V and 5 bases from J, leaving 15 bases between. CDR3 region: CASKWGVGDQPQHF. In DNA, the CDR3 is TGTGCCAGCAAGTGGGGGGTGGGGGATCAGCCCCAGCATTTT.

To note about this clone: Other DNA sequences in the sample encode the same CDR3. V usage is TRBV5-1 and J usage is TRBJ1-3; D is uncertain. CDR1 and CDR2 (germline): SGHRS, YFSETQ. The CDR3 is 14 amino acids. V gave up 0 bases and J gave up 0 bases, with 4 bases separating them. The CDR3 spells CASSLGDSGNTIYF. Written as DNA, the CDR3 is TGCGCCAGCAGCTTGGGGGACTCTGGAAACACCATATATTTT.

CDR3 DNA sequence: TGTGCCAGCAGCCATTACACCGGGGAGCTGTTTTTT. It yields the protein CASSHYTGELFF. The chain recombines TRBV28 with TRBJ2-2; no reliable D call. This CDR3 comprises 12 residues. The germline V gene encodes CDR1 MDHEN and CDR2 SYDVKM. Trimming removed 6 bases from V and 3 bases from J, with 5 bases in between.

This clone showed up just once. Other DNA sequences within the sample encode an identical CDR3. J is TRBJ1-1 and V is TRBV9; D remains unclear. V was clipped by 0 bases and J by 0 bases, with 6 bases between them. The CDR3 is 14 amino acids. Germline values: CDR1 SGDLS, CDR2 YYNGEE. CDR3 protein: CASSVAALNTEAFF. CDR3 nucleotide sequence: TGTGCCAGCAGCGTAGCTGCTTTGAACACTGAAGCTTTCTTT.

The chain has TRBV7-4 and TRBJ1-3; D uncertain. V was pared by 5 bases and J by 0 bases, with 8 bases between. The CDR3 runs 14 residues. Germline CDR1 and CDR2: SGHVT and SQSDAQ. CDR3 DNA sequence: TGTGCCAGCAGCCTTAGTGGCTCTGGAAACACCATATATTTT. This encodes CASSLSGSGNTIYF.

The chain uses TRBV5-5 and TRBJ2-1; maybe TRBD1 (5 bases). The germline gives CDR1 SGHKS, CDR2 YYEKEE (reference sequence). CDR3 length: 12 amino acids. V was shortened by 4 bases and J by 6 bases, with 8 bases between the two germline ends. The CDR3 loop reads CASSVQANEQFF. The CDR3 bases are TGTGCCAGCAGCGTACAGGCCAATGAGCAGTTCTTC.

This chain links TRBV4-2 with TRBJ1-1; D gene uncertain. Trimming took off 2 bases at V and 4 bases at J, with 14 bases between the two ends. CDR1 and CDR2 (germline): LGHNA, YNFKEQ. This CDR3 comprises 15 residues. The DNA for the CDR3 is TGTGCCAGCAGCCAAAGGGTTAGTCGAGCCACTGAAGCTTTCTTT. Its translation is CASSQRVSRATEAFF.

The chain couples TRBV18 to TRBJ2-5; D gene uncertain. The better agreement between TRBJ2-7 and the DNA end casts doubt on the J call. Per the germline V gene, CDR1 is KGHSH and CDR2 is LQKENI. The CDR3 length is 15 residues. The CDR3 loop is CASSPIRHNVYEQYF. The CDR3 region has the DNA TGTGCCAGCTCACCTATCCGGCACAATGTTTACGAGCAGTACTTC.

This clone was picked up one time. In DNA, the CDR3 is TGTGCCAGCAGCAAAGCCGGGACAGGGAGGAATGAGCAGTTCTTC. Its protein product is CASSKAGTGRNEQFF. The V and J genes are TRBV28 and TRBJ2-1; 9 nucleotides line up with TRBD1. Germline values: CDR1 MDHEN, CDR2 SYDVKM. The CDR3 totals 15 residues. Trimming took 6 bases from V and 7 from J; bases not matched to a gene: 10.

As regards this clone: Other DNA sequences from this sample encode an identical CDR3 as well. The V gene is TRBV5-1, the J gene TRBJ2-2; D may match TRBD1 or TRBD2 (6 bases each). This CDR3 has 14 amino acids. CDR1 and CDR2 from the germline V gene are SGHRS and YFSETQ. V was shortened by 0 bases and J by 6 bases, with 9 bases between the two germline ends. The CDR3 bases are TGCGCCAGCAGCTTGGCACGGGGGCCCGGGGAGCTGTTTTTT. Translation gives CASSLARGPGELFF. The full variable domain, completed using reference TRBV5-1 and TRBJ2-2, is KAGVTQTPRYLIKTRGQQVTLSCSPISGHRSVSWYQQTPGQGLQFLFEYFSETQRNKGNFPGRFSGRQFSNSRSEMNVSTLELGDSALYLCASSLARGPGELFFGEGSRLTVL.

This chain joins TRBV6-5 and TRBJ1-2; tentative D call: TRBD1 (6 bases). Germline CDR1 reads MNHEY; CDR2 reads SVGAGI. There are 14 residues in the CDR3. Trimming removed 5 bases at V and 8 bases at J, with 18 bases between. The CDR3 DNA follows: TGTGCCAGCAGTCAGGGGCAGGCCATGTCAGGCTACACCTTC. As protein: CASSQGQAMSGYTF.

The CDR3 coding sequence is TGTGCCAGCAGGCCAGACTGGGGAAACACCATATATTTT. It yields the protein CASRPDWGNTIYF. This sequence joins TRBV9 and TRBJ1-3; D call uncertain. CDR1 is SGDLS, CDR2 YYNGEE, per germline. CDR3 length: 13 residues. V shed 5 bases and J shed 4 bases, with 10 bases lying between them.

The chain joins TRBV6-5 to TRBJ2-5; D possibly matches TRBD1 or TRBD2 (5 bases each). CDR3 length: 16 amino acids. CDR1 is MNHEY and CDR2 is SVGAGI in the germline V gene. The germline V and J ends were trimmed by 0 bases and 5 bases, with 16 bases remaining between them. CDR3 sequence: CASSYSKTAVRETQYF. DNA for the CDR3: TGTGCCAGCAGTTACTCTAAGACAGCGGTCAGGGAGACCCAGTACTTC.

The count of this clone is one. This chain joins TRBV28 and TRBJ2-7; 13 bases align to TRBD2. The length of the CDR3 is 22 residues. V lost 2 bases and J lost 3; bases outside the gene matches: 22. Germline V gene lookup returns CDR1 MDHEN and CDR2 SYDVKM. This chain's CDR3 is CASSLRTSGRGVRLSGNYEQYF. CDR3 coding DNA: TGTGCCAGCAGTTTAAGGACTAGCGGGAGAGGCGTAAGACTAAGTGGGAACTACGAGCAGTACTTC.

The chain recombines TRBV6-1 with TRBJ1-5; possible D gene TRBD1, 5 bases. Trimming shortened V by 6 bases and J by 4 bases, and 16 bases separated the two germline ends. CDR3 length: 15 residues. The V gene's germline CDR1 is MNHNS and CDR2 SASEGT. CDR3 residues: CASRARQSRNQPQHF. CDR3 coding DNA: TGTGCCAGCAGGGCCCGACAGAGTCGAAATCAGCCCCAGCATTTT.

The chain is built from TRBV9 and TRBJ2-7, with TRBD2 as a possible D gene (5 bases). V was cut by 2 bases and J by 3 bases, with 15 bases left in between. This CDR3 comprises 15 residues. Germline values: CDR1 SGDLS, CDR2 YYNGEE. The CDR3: CASSVGRVGLYEQYF. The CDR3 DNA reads TGTGCCAGCAGCGTCGGGCGGGTCGGCCTCTACGAGCAGTACTTC.

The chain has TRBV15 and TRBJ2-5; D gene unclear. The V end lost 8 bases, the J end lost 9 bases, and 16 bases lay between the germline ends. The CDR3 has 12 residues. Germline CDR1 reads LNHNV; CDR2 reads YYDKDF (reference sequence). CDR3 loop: CATLDEARAQYF. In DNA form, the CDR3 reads TGTGCCACCCTTGACGAAGCCCGGGCCCAGTACTTC.

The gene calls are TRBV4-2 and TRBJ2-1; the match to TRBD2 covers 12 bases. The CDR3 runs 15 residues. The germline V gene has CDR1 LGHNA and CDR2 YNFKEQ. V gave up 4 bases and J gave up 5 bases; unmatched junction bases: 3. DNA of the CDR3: TGTGCCAGCAGCCGAGGACTAGCGGGGAACAATGAGCAGTTCTTC. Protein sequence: CASSRGLAGNNEQFF.